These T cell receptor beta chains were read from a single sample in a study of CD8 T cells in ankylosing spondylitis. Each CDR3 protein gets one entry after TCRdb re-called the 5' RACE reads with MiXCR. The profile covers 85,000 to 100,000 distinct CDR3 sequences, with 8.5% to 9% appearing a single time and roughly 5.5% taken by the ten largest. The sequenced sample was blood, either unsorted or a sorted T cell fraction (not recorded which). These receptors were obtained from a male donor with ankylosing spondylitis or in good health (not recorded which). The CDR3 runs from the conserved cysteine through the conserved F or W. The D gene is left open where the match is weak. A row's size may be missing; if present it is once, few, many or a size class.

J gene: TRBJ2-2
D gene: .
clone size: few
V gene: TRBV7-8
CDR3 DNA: TGTGCCAGCAGCTTAATAACGGTCACGAACACCGGGGAGCTGTTTTTT
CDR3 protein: CASSLITVTNTGELFF

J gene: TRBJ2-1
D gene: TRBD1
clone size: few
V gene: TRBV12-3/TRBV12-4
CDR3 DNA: TGTGCCAGCAGTTCTTACAGGGGGAGCTCCTACAATGAGCAGTTCTTC
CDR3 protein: CASSSYRGSSYNEQFF

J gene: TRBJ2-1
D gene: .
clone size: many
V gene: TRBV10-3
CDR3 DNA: TGTGCCATCAGTGGATCGACACGGGGATACAATGAGCAGTTCTTC
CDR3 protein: CAISGSTRGYNEQFF

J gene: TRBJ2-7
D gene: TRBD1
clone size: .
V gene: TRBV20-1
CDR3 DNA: TGCAGTGCTAGAACGACAGGGAGCTACGAGCAGTACTTC
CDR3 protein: CSARTTGSYEQYF

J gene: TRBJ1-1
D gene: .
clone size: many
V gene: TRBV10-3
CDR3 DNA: TGTGCCATCATTCCCGGGCCTAACACTGAAGCTTTCTTT
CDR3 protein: CAIIPGPNTEAFF

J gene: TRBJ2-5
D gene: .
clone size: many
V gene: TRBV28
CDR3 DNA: TGTGCCAGCAGTTTAATAGGGGCCCGAGAGACCCAGTACTTC
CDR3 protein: CASSLIGARETQYF

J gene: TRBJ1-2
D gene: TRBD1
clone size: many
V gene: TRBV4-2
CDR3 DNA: TGTGCCAGCAGCCAACCGGACAGGGTTAGTGGAGGCTACACCTTC
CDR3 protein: CASSQPDRVSGGYTF

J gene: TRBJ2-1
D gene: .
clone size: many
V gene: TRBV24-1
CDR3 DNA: TGTGCCACCAGTGATGGTGTTTACAATGAGCAGTTCTTC
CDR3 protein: CATSDGVYNEQFF

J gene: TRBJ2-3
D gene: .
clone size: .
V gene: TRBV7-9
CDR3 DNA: TGTGCCAGCAGCAGTACAGGGCGCCTGAGCACAGATACGCAGTATTTT
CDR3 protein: CASSSTGRLSTDTQYF

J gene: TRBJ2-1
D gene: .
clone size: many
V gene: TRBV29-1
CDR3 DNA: TGCAGCGTTGTCGTGAAGGGCTATGAGCAGTTCTTC
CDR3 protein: CSVVVKGYEQFF

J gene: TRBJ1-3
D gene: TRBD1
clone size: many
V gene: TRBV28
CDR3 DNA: TGTGCCAGCAGTTTGGGGACCATAACAGGGGCTAGTAATTCCGGAAACACCATATATTTT
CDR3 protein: CASSLGTITGASNSGNTIYF

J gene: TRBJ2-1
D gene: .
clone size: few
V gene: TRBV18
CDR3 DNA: TGTGCCAGCTCACCAGGTCTACTATACAATGAGCAGTTCTTC
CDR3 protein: CASSPGLLYNEQFF

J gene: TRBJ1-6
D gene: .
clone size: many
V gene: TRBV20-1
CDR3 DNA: TGCAGTGCTACAATACCGCAAATCCGGTCGCTGGGGTATTCACCCCTCCACTTT
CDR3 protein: CSATIPQIRSLGYSPLHF

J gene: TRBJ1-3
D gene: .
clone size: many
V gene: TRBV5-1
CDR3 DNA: TGCGCCAGCAGCTTGTCTGGACACCGCTCTGGAAACACCATATATTTT
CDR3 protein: CASSLSGHRSGNTIYF

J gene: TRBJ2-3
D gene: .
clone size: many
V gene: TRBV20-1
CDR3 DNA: TGCAGTGCTAGAGGGGGGCCTGGCACAGATACGCAGTATTTT
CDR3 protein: CSARGGPGTDTQYF

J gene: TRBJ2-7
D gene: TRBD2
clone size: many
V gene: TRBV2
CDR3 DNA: TGTGCCAGCAGTCGGGGGGGCCCCTACGAGCAGTACTTC
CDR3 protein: CASSRGGPYEQYF

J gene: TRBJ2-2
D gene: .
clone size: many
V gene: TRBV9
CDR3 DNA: TGTGCCAGCGATACGGGGGGCCCGGGCACCGGGGAGCTGTTTTTT
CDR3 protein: CASDTGGPGTGELFF

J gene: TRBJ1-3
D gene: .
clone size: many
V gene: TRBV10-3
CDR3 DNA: TGTGCCATCAGTGAGGTCTCAACAGTATACTCTGGAAACACCATATATTTT
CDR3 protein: CAISEVSTVYSGNTIYF

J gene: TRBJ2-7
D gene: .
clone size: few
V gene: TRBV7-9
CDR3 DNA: TGTGCCAGCAGCTTAGGGCTACCGAGGAGCTCCTACGAGCAGTACTTC
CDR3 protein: CASSLGLPRSSYEQYF

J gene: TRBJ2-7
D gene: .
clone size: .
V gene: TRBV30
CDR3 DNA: TGTGCCTGGACTAGGACAGACAACTACGAGCAGTACTTC
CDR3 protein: CAWTRTDNYEQYF

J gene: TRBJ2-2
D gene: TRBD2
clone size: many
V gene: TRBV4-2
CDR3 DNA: TGTGCCAGCAGCCCGTCTAGCGGGGGGGCCCGAACCGGGGAGCTGTTTTTT
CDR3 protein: CASSPSSGGARTGELFF

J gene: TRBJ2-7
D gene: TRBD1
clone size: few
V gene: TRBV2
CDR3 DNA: TGTGCCAGCAGTGGGGACAGGAAGAGCTCCTACGAGCAGTACTTC
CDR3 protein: CASSGDRKSSYEQYF

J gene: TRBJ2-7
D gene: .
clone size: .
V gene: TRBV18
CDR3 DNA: TGTGCCAGCTCACCACTTGCACAGCCTAGTGAGCAGTACTTC
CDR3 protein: CASSPLAQPSEQYF

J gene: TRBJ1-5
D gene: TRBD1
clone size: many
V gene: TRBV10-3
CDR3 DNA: TGTGCCAATGGACAGGGCGGCAATCAGCCCCAGCATTTT
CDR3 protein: CANGQGGNQPQHF

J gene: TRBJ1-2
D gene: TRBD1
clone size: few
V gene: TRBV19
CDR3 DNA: TGTGCCAGTAGTGACGACAGGGAAACTAACTATGGCTACACCTTC
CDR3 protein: CASSDDRETNYGYTF

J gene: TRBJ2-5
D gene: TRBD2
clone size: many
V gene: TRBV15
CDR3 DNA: TGTGCCACCAGCAGAGTTGAGACTAGCGGGGAAGAGACCCAGTACTTC
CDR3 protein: CATSRVETSGEETQYF

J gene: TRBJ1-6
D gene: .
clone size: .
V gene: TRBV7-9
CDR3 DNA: TGTGCCAGCAGCTTAGAGGCAGGGAATTATAATTCACCCCTCCACTTT
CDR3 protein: CASSLEAGNYNSPLHF